The T cell receptor (beta chain) described here comes from a study (dated by TCRdb to 2016 to 2017). Reading the germline V gene gives CDR1 MDHEN and CDR2 SYDVKM. The CDR3 measures 17 amino acids from cysteine to phenylalanine. Solely the CDR3 DNA is kept, with 51 bases framed from the first base. Trimming removed 5 bases from V and 3 bases from J, leaving 21 bases between the germline ends. This clonotype has just one count. There is no known antigen for this receptor. No base qualities exist here, and no much larger clone lies one base off it. One read alone provides weak support. To prepare the library, RT-PCR was applied. TCRdb lists the instrument as Illumina MiSeq. The raw public data were reprocessed by TCRdb itself: fastp quality trimming at Q25, MiXCR clonotype calling, in-frame beta chains only. Under each unique CDR3 protein, matching rows form one entry showing the most common genes and DNA. The sample table shows 550,000 to 750,000 distinct CDR3 sequences, and approximately 15% are seen once. The ten top clones hold roughly 4% of the sample.

The sequenced material came from memory CD4+ T cells from blood. The receptor's source is a female donor in good health, serving as a healthy control. The chain uses TRBV28 and TRBJ2-3; TRBD2 is perhaps the D gene, given 6 matching bases. The CDR3 region reads CASSPPVGGGFTDTQYF. At the DNA level, the sequence is TGTGCCAGCAGTCCCCCAGTCGGGGGAGGCTTTACAGATACGCAGTATTTT.